These 7 T cell receptor beta chains were sequenced from one sample in a study of blood T cell repertoires in COVID-19. Repertoires were generated with immunoSEQ multiplex PCR, while TCRdb's copy carries only in-frame clones and drops some. The table lists about 150,000 clones, 76% of them singletons. The material sequenced was peripheral blood. These receptors came from a woman older than 75 with acute or convalescent COVID-19.

The chain employs TRBV25-1 and TRBJ2-5, with TRBD1 identical over 7 bases. This CDR3 has 18 residues. CDR1 is MGHDK and CDR2 is SYGVNS in the germline V gene. Unmatched junction bases numbered 16, after V lost 1 base and J lost 5 bases. CDR3 DNA sequence: TGTGCCAGCAGTGAATGGGGACGGGACAGATCCGGCGGGGAGACCCAGTACTTC. Amino acid sequence: CASSEWGRDRSGGETQYF.

The chain couples TRBV19 to TRBJ2-2; 9 nucleotides match TRBD1. The trim removed 5 bases at V and 4 bases at J, leaving 8 bases unmatched. Germline V CDR1 and CDR2: LNHDA, SQIVND (reference sequence). The CDR3 runs 16 residues. As DNA, the CDR3 is TGTGCCAGTAGTCCTAACAGGGGGCTCCTCACCGGGGAGCTGTTTTTT. Protein product: CASSPNRGLLTGELFF.

The gene calls are TRBV19 and TRBJ1-1; D ambiguous. The CDR3 loop spans 13 amino acids. V was trimmed by 5 bases and J by 9 bases, leaving 16 bases between them. Looked up from germline, CDR1 is LNHDA and CDR2 is SQIVND (reference sequence). This CDR3 reads CASSPQLRPQAFF. DNA for the CDR3: TGTGCCAGTAGTCCGCAATTGAGGCCCCAAGCTTTCTTT.

The V gene is TRBV7-2, the J gene TRBJ2-1; TRBD1 agrees at 7 bases. This CDR3 region has 16 residues. V dropped 4 bases and J dropped 8; count of bases not matched to a gene: 14. From germline, CDR1 is SGHTA and CDR2 FQGNSA. CDR3 sequence reads: CASSSLDRAGWDEQFF. The CDR3 DNA reads as TGTGCCAGCAGCTCCTTAGACAGGGCCGGATGGGATGAGCAGTTCTTC.

The V call is TRBV27, the J call TRBJ1-1, with D uncertain. Germline lookup yields CDR1 MNHEY and CDR2 SMNVEV (reference sequence). Trimming removed 1 base at V and 0 bases at J, with 3 bases between. The CDR3 contains 13 residues. The CDR3 nucleotides are TGTGCCAGCAGTTTATTTATGAACACTGAAGCTTTCTTT. Translated: CASSLFMNTEAFF.

The chain has TRBV5-6 and TRBJ2-3; 7 bases line up with TRBD2. Looked up from germline, CDR1 is SGHDT and CDR2 is YYEEEE. Trimming at V came to 3 bases and at J to 2 bases, leaving 3 bases not matched to a gene. CDR3 size: 14 residues. The CDR3 loop reads CASSSSGTTDTQYF. The CDR3 region has the DNA TGTGCCAGCAGCTCAAGCGGGACCACAGATACGCAGTATTTT.

The J gene is TRBJ1-2, the V gene TRBV7-2; the D gene is possibly TRBD1 (6 bases). This CDR3 region has 14 residues. V was trimmed by 3 bases and J by 3 bases, leaving 11 bases between them. Germline assignment: CDR1 SGHTA and CDR2 FQGNSA. CDR3 DNA: TGTGCCAGCAGCTTCGAGGGGGTGGACTATGGCTACACCTTC. Translation: CASSFEGVDYGYTF.